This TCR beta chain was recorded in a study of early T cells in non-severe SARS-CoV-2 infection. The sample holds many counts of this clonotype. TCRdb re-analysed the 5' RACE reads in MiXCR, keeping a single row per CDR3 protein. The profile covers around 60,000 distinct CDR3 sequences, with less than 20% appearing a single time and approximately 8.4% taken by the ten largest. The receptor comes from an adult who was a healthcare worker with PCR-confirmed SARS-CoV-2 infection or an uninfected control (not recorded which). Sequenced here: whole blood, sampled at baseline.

In nucleotides, the CDR3 is TGTGCCAGCAGCTCGCGGGACAGCTATGGCTACACCTTC. Its translation is CASSSRDSYGYTF. The chain links TRBV7-9 to TRBJ1-2, with TRBD1 matching 7 bases. Germline CDR1 SEHNR, CDR2 FQNEAQ (reference sequence). This CDR3 has 13 amino acids. After removal of 4 bases from V and 4 bases from J, the junction contained 3 bases not matched to a gene.